These T cell receptor beta chains were read from a single sample in a study of blood T cell repertoires in COVID-19. TCRdb's copy holds only in-frame clones and misses some; the assay was immunoSEQ multiplex PCR. There are some 88,000 clones in the sample; over 75% occur only once, and about 14% lies in the top ten. Sequencing was carried out using peripheral blood. These receptors were taken from a woman between 65 and 79 years old with acute or convalescent COVID-19. CDR3s include the opening cysteine and the closing phenylalanine or tryptophan. The D gene is left open where the match is weak. Only some rows state a clone size, as once, few, many or a class for expanded clones.

TRBJ1-2	few	TRBV29-1	.	TGCAGCGTTTATGCTAACTATGGCTACACCTTC	CSVYANYGYTF
TRBJ1-4	.	TRBV18	.	TGTGCCAGCTCACCGGGACATAATGAAAAACTGTTTTTT	CASSPGHNEKLFF
TRBJ2-1	.	TRBV5-1	TRBD2	TGCGCCAGCAGCTTGGGACTAGCGGGGCTGGATGAGCAGTTCTTC	CASSLGLAGLDEQFF
TRBJ1-2	once	TRBV29-1	.	TGCAGCGTTGTGGGACCACAGGGCGGCTATGGCTACACCTTC	CSVVGPQGGYGYTF
TRBJ1-2	.	TRBV2	.	TGTGCCAGCAGTGAGGAGAGGGAGCATGGCTACACCTTC	CASSEEREHGYTF
TRBJ1-1	.	TRBV6-5	.	TGTGCCAGCAGTTACTCGGGGGGTGGCACTGAAGCTTTCTTT	CASSYSGGGTEAFF
TRBJ1-1	few	TRBV29-1	.	TGCAGCGTACAGCAGAACACTGAAGCTTTCTTT	CSVQQNTEAFF
TRBJ2-1	.	TRBV19	TRBD2	TGTGCCAGTAGCGATCGACTAGCGGTAGTCAATGAGCAGTTCTTC	CASSDRLAVVNEQFF
TRBJ1-2	.	TRBV7-9	TRBD1	TGTGCCAGTAACCCCGGGACAGGGAGAAATAACTATGGCTACACCTTC	CASNPGTGRNNYGYTF
TRBJ2-3	once	TRBV13	TRBD2	TGTGCCAGCGGAGCGGGGGCCTCTGTCACAGATACGCAGTATTTT	CASGAGASVTDTQYF
TRBJ1-4	.	TRBV5-1	.	TGCGCCAGCAGGGCGGGGGCTAATGAAAAACTGTTTTTT	CASRAGANEKLFF
TRBJ2-3	once	TRBV3-1/TRBV3-2	TRBD2	TGTGCCAGCAGCCTAAGACTCAAGAAACCAGCCGGGACTAGCGGGGGCGACCGCACAGATACGCAGTATTTT	CASSLRLKKPAGTSGGDRTDTQYF
TRBJ2-1	.	TRBV7-6	TRBD1	TGTGCCAGCAGCTTAGTAGGGACAGGGGGCCCCTACAATGAGCAGTTCTTC	CASSLVGTGGPYNEQFF